The next 7 T cell receptor beta chains were all read from a single sample in a study of T-cell memory formation after mild COVID-19. TCRdb reprocessed the 5' RACE reads with MiXCR, giving one entry per CDR3 protein. This table holds about 430,000 distinct CDR3 sequences, 20% to 25% found once. The sequencing sample was made of PBMCs or a T cell subset sorted from them (not recorded which). These receptors were taken from an adult woman who had mild COVID-19 (a few samples of this study predate the infection). Cell type and time point are not known.

This chain joins TRBV27 and TRBJ1-2; D gene unclear. CDR3 length: 12 amino acids. Deletions cut 4 bases from V and 6 bases from J, with 9 bases between. The germline gives CDR1 MNHEY, CDR2 SMNVEV (reference sequence). The CDR3: CASSSRPDGYTF. The CDR3 coding sequence is TGTGCCAGCAGTTCGAGGCCGGATGGCTACACCTTC.

The rearrangement joins TRBV9 to TRBJ2-2; D is uncertain. The CDR3 spans 14 residues. V lost 0 bases and J lost 6, with 9 bases in between. Per the germline V gene, CDR1 is SGDLS and CDR2 is YYNGEE. CDR3 nucleotide sequence: TGTGCCAGCAGCGTAGGAAATTTCCCCGGGGAGCTGTTTTTT. This translates into CASSVGNFPGELFF. Looking up the rest from reference TRBV9 and TRBJ2-2 gives the full variable domain: DSGVTQTPKHLITATGQRVTLRCSPRSGDLSVYWYQQSLDQGLQFLIQYYNGEERAKGNILERFSAQQFPDLHSELNLSSLELGDSALYFCASSVGNFPGELFFGEGSRLTVL.

This rearrangement joins TRBV6-5 to TRBJ2-7; the match to TRBD2 covers 11 bases. CDR3 length: 16 amino acids. Germline V CDR1 and CDR2: MNHEY, SVGAGI. The V gene end was trimmed by 0 bases and the J gene end by 2 bases; junction bases not matched to a gene: 3. The CDR3 reads CASSYSTSGIPYEQYF. The DNA for the CDR3 is TGTGCCAGCAGTTACTCGACTAGCGGGATCCCCTACGAGCAGTACTTC.

This chain joins TRBV2 and TRBJ1-5; 7 bases match TRBD1. V lost 0 bases to trimming and J lost 1 base; unmatched junction nucleotides: 3. Per the germline V gene, CDR1 is SNHLY and CDR2 is FYNNEI. The CDR3 runs 16 residues. CDR3 loop: CASSEAPGQSNQPQHF. In DNA form, the CDR3 reads TGTGCCAGCAGTGAAGCGCCGGGACAGAGCAATCAGCCCCAGCATTTT.

This clonotype was counted a few times. This chain connects TRBV24-1 to TRBJ2-5; 7 nucleotides agree with TRBD1. The germline gives CDR1 KGHDR, CDR2 SFDVKD. Trimming removed 3 bases from V and 1 base from J; junction bases left unmatched: 13. The length of the CDR3 is 18 residues. The CDR3 loop reads CATSDGVVKGALQETQYF. The CDR3 DNA sequence: TGTGCCACCAGTGATGGTGTGGTAAAGGGGGCTCTCCAAGAGACCCAGTACTTC.

This clonotype was seen only a few times. J is TRBJ2-7 and V is TRBV6-6; D is undetermined. CDR3 length: 13 amino acids. From germline, CDR1 is MNHNY and CDR2 SVGAGI (reference sequence). V was cut by 2 bases and J by 3 bases, with 8 bases left in between. The CDR3 region is CASSYEVIYEQYF. The DNA of the CDR3 is TGTGCCAGCAGTTACGAGGTGATCTACGAGCAGTACTTC.

The table lists this clonotype with a few counts. The J gene is TRBJ1-1, the V gene TRBV2; TRBD1 agrees at 9 bases. The J segment lost 4 bases and the V segment lost 8 bases, leaving 2 bases of the junction unmatched. This CDR3 is 12 amino acids long. Germline values: CDR1 SNHLY, CDR2 FYNNEI. This chain's CDR3 is CASGTGFTEAFF. CDR3 DNA: TGTGCCAGCGGGACAGGGTTCACTGAAGCTTTCTTT.